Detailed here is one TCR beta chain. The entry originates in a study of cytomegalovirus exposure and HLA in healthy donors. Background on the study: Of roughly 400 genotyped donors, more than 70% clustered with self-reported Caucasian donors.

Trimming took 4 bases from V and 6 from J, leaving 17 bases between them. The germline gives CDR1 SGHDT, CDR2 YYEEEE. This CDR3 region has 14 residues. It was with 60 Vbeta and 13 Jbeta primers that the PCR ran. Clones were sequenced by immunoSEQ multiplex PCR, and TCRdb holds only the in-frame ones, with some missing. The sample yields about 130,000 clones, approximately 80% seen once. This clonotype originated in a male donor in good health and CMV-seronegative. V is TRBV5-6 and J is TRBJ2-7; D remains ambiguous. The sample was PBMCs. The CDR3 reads CASSQLRDDSEQYF. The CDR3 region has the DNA TGTGCCAGCAGCCAGCTGAGAGACGACTCCGAGCAGTACTTC.